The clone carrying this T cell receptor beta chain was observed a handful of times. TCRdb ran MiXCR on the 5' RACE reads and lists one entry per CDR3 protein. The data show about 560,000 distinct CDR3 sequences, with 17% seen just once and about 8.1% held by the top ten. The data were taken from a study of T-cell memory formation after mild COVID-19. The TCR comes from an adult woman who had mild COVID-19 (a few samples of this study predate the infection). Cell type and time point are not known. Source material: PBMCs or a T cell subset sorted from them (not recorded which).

The DNA for the CDR3 is TGCGCCAGCAGCCCAGCGGGCAGGTTAACAGATACGCAGTATTTT. Residues: CASSPAGRLTDTQYF. The genes are TRBV4-1 and TRBJ2-3, with a possible D match to TRBD2 (6 bases). The germline gives CDR1 MGHRA, CDR2 YSYEKL. Trimming pared 4 bases from V and 3 bases from J, leaving 14 bases between. The CDR3 extends over 15 amino acids.